What follows are 16 T cell receptor beta chains derived from one specimen sequenced in a study of shared clonotypes between healthy human individuals (dated by TCRdb to the early 2020s). The library was built by means of the immunoSEQ multiplex PCR assay. TCRdb holds this immuneACCESS table with in-frame rearrangements only. Some clones are missing; in checked studies, unresolved V genes explain under half, and the rest has no known cause. The sample data list about 320,000 clones, and 80% to 90% of these were observed just once. About 16% of the sample comes from the top ten. The specimen was memory CD8+ T cells sorted from blood. The cell subset or site label for this specimen denotes: CD45RO+ cells pooled with CCR7-negative TemRA cells. The receptor source for this set is a man aged 18 to 30 in good health.

The chain carries TRBV4-3 and TRBJ1-1; TRBD1 matches 8 bases. Trimming took 4 bases from V and 0 from J; bases not matched to a gene: 10. This CDR3 is built from 17 residues. The germline gives CDR1 LGHNA, CDR2 YSLEER. The CDR3 nucleotides read TGCGCCAGCAGCCCGACATTACGGACAGGGCTGAACACTGAAGCTTTCTTT. Amino acids: CASSPTLRTGLNTEAFF.

This clone was seen a single time. Relative to the germline gene, one junction end is altered; a read error may explain this. The J gene is TRBJ1-1, the V gene TRBV4-1; D uncertain. The germline gives CDR1 MGHRA, CDR2 YSYEKL. The CDR3 extends over 13 amino acids. The CDR3 DNA sequence: TGCGCCAGCAGTCAAGGAATGAACACTGAAGCTTTCTTT. It specifies CASSQGMNTEAFF.

CDR3 coding DNA: TGTGCCAGTAGTCAGGGACTAGCGGGAGCCTCCTTTAGCACAGATACGCAGTATTTT. Protein sequence: CASSQGLAGASFSTDTQYF. V and J are TRBV19 and TRBJ2-3; 14 bases match TRBD2. CDR3 length: 19 residues. Per the germline V gene, CDR1 is LNHDA and CDR2 is SQIVND (reference sequence). V trimming: 5 bases; J trimming: 0 bases; junction bases outside the gene matches: 10.

This clone was recorded once. This chain joins TRBV13 and TRBJ2-2; no clear D. In germline, CDR1 is PRHDT, CDR2 FYEKMQ (reference sequence). Trimming cost V 5 bases and J 1 base, with 2 bases left between them. The length of the CDR3 is 12 residues. This CDR3 reads CASSQNTGELFF. CDR3 bases: TGTGCCAGCAGCCAGAACACCGGGGAGCTGTTTTTT.

The chain employs TRBV5-4 and TRBJ2-3; D remains unclear. The CDR3 totals 11 residues. Germline lookup yields CDR1 SGHNT and CDR2 YYREEE (reference sequence). V was shortened by 3 bases and J by 6 bases, with 5 bases between the two germline ends. CDR3 DNA: TGTGCCAGCAGCTCTGGGGATACGCAGTATTTT. It codes for CASSSGDTQYF.

V is TRBV28 and J is TRBJ2-7, with 11 bases lining up with TRBD1. Looked up from germline, CDR1 is MDHEN and CDR2 is SYDVKM. The CDR3 runs 15 residues. V was pared by 4 bases and J by 5 bases, with 7 bases of the junction left unmatched. As DNA, the CDR3 is TGTGCCAGCAGTTCCCCGGGACAGGGGGGCAACGAGCAGTACTTC. This sequence encodes CASSSPGQGGNEQYF.

The chain uses TRBV7-8 and TRBJ1-2; D perhaps matches TRBD1 (6 bases). Trimming left V 5 bases short and J 4 bases short, with 20 bases between. The CDR3 covers 16 residues. Germline V gene lookup returns CDR1 SGHVS and CDR2 FQNEAQ. The CDR3 bases are TGTGCCAGCAGCGCCTCCGGGACAACGACCCTCTATGGCTACACCTTC. As protein: CASSASGTTTLYGYTF.

The chain employs TRBV9 and TRBJ2-7; 7 nucleotides match TRBD2. The V gene end was trimmed by 0 bases and the J gene end by 6 bases; junction bases not matched to a gene: 15. Per germline, CDR1 SGDLS and CDR2 YYNGEE. The CDR3 is 17 residues long. Written as DNA, the CDR3 is TGTGCCAGCAGCGTAGGGTTGAGCGGGACGACGGGTGTCGAGCAGTACTTC. It specifies CASSVGLSGTTGVEQYF. Full variable domain (remainder filled in from reference TRBV9 and TRBJ2-7): DSGVTQTPKHLITATGQRVTLRCSPRSGDLSVYWYQQSLDQGLQFLIQYYNGEERAKGNILERFSAQQFPDLHSELNLSSLELGDSALYFCASSVGLSGTTGVEQYFGPGTRLTVT.

The rearrangement links TRBV4-1 to TRBJ1-5; perhaps TRBD1 as D (5 bases). Per germline, CDR1 MGHRA and CDR2 YSYEKL. Trimming removed 4 bases at V and 5 bases at J, with 15 bases between. This CDR3 spans 15 amino acids. The CDR3 nucleotides are TGCGCCAGCAGCCTCCTCTGGACACAGGATCAGCCCCAGCATTTT. This gives the protein CASSLLWTQDQPQHF.

The chain joins TRBV5-6 to TRBJ1-1; the D is unclear. V gave up 4 bases and J gave up 4 bases, with 11 bases separating them. Germline loops: CDR1 SGHDT, CDR2 YYEEEE. This CDR3 is built from 13 residues. CDR3 amino acids: CASSVEGVTEAFF. In DNA form, the CDR3 reads TGTGCCAGCAGCGTGGAGGGAGTCACTGAAGCTTTCTTT.

The chain couples TRBV6-1 to TRBJ2-7; TRBD1 agrees at 7 bases. The CDR3 length is 15 residues. Germline CDR1 is MNHNS and CDR2 is SASEGT. V shed 3 bases, J shed 2 bases, and the junction held 7 bases outside the gene matches. The CDR3 DNA is TGTGCCAGCAGTGAGCCCCGACAGGGTACCTACGAGCAGTACTTC. It encodes CASSEPRQGTYEQYF.

The chain joins TRBV7-9 to TRBJ1-4, with D possibly TRBD1 on 5 matching bases. The CDR3 has 16 residues. Germline V gene data show CDR1 as SEHNR and CDR2 as FQNEAQ (reference sequence). V was trimmed by 4 bases and J by 0 bases, leaving 12 bases between them. Here the CDR3 DNA reads TGTGCCAGCAGCTCCTCCGACAGCGCAACTAATGAAAAACTGTTTTTT. It is translated as CASSSSDSATNEKLFF.

V is TRBV29-1 and J is TRBJ2-3; D may be TRBD1 (6 bases). The V end was cut by 3 bases, the J end by 2 bases, with 9 bases between. Germline assignment: CDR1 SQVTM and CDR2 ANQGSEA. This CDR3 has 13 amino acids. The CDR3: CSVEGTLTDTQYF. The DNA for the CDR3 is TGCAGCGTTGAGGGGACACTCACAGATACGCAGTATTTT.

The rearrangement uses TRBV2 and TRBJ2-3; a possible D gene is TRBD2 (6 bases). This CDR3 spans 17 amino acids. V was clipped by 2 bases and J by 0 bases, with 15 bases between them. Germline V gene lookup returns CDR1 SNHLY and CDR2 FYNNEI. The CDR3 is CASSEWKAGPSTDTQYF. The CDR3 nucleotides read TGTGCCAGCAGTGAATGGAAGGCGGGGCCTAGCACAGATACGCAGTATTTT.

In regard to this clone: The sample carries other DNA sequences with the same CDR3. The chain combines TRBV10-2 with TRBJ2-7; perhaps TRBD2 as D (6 bases). Germline V gene sequence: CDR1 WSHSY, CDR2 SAAADI. The CDR3 has 13 amino acids. Trimming took 2 bases from V and 2 from J, leaving 7 bases between them. CDR3: CASSEGRPYEQYF. The CDR3 coding sequence is TGCGCCAGCAGTGAGGGGAGGCCCTACGAGCAGTACTTC.

CDR3 nucleotide sequence: TGTGCCAGCAGCATCAGGACGGCCTACGAGCAGTACTTC. Translation gives CASSIRTAYEQYF. The chain employs TRBV7-2 and TRBJ2-7; D remains ambiguous. The CDR3 totals 13 residues. CDR1 and CDR2 (germline): SGHTA, FQGNSA. Trimming took off 5 bases at V and 2 bases at J, with 10 bases between the two ends.